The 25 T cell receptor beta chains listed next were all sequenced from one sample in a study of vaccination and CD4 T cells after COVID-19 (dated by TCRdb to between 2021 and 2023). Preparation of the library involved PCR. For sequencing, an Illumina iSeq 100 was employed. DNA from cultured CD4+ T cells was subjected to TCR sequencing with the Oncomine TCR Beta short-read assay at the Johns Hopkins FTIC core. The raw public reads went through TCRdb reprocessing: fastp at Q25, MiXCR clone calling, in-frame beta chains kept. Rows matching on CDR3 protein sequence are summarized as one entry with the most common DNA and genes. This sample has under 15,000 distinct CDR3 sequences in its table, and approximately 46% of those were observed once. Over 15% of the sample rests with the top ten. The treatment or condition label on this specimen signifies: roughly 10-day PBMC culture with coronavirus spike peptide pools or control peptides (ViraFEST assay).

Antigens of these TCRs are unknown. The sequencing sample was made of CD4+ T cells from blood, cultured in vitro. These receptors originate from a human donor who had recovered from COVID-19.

The CDR3 sequence: CASSFGRDTQYF. Here the CDR3 DNA reads TGTGCCAGCAGTTTCGGAAGAGATACGCAGTATTTT. The chain is built from TRBV6-5 and TRBJ2-3; D is unclear. The germline V gene has CDR1 MNHEY and CDR2 SVGAGI. Trimming shortened V by 4 bases and J by 5 bases, and 7 bases separated the two germline ends. The CDR3 runs 12 residues.

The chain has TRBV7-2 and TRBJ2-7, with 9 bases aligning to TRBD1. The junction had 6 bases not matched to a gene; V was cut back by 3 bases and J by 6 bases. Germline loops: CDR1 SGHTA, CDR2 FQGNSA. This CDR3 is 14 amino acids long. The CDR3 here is CASSLGTGSGEQYF. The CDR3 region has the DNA TGTGCCAGCAGCTTGGGGACAGGGTCGGGCGAGCAGTACTTC. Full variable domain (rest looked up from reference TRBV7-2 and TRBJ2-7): GAGVSQSPSNKVTEKGKDVELRCDPISGHTALYWYRQSLGQGLEFLIYFQGNSAPDKSGLPSDRFSAERTGGSVSTLTIQRTQQEDSAVYLCASSLGTGSGEQYFGPGTRLTVT.

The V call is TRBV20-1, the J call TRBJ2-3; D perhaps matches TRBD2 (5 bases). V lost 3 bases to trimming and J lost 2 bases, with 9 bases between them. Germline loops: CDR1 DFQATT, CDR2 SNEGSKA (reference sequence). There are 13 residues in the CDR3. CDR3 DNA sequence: TGCAGTGCTAGCGGGAAAACCACAGATACGCAGTATTTT. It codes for CSASGKTTDTQYF.

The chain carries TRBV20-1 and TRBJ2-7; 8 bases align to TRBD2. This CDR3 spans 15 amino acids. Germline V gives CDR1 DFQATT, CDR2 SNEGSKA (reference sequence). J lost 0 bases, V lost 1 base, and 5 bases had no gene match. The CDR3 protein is CSARVAGLSSYEQYF. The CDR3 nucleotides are TGCAGTGCTAGAGTAGCGGGACTCAGCTCCTACGAGCAGTACTTC.

CDR3 amino acids: CSARSTLVSEQYF. The CDR3 region has the DNA TGCAGTGCTAGGAGCACATTAGTCTCCGAGCAGTACTTC. This sequence joins TRBV20-1 and TRBJ2-7; D gene unclear. Germline V CDR1 and CDR2: DFQATT, SNEGSKA (reference sequence). CDR3 length: 13 residues. V shed 3 bases and J shed 6 bases, with 15 bases lying between them.

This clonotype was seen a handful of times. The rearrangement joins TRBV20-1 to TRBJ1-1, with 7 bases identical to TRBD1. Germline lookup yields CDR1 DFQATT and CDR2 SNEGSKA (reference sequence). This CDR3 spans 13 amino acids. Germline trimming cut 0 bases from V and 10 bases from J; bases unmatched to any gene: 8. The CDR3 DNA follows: TGCAGTGCTAGAGAGCCTCGACAGGGTGGAGCTTTCTTT. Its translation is CSAREPRQGGAFF.

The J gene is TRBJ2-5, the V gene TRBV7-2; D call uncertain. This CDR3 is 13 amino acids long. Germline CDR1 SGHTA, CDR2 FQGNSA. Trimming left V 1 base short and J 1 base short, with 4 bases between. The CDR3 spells CASSLVSQETQYF. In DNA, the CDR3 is TGTGCCAGCAGCTTAGTCAGCCAAGAGACCCAGTACTTC. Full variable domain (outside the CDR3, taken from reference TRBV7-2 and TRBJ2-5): GAGVSQSPSNKVTEKGKDVELRCDPISGHTALYWYRQSLGQGLEFLIYFQGNSAPDKSGLPSDRFSAERTGGSVSTLTIQRTQQEDSAVYLCASSLVSQETQYFGPGTRLLVL.

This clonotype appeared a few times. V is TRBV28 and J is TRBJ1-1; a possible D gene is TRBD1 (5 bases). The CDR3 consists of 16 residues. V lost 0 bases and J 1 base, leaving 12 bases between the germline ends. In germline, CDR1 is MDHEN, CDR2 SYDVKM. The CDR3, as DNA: TGTGCCAGCAGTTTATGGGGACGAACAGCGAACACTGAAGCTTTCTTT. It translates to CASSLWGRTANTEAFF.

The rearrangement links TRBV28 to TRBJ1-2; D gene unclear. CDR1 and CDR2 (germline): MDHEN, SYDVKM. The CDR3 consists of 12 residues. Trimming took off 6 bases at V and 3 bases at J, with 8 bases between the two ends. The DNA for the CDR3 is TGTGCCAGCAGCGGGGAACACTATGGCTACACCTTC. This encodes CASSGEHYGYTF.

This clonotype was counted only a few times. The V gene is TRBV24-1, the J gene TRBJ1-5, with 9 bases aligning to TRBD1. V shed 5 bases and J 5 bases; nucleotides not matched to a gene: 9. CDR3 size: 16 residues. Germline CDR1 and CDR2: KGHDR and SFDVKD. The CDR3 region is CATSVPDRGLYQPQHF. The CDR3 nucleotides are TGTGCCACCAGTGTGCCGGACAGGGGTCTTTATCAGCCCCAGCATTTT.

The CDR3 DNA follows: TGCAGTGCTAGGACAGAAGCTAACTATGGCTACACCTTC. Translated, it gives CSARTEANYGYTF. The J gene is TRBJ1-2, the V gene TRBV20-1; TRBD1 might be the D (5 bases). Trimming shortened V by 3 bases and J by 0 bases, and 8 bases separated the two germline ends. CDR3 length: 13 residues. Per germline, CDR1 DFQATT and CDR2 SNEGSKA (reference sequence).

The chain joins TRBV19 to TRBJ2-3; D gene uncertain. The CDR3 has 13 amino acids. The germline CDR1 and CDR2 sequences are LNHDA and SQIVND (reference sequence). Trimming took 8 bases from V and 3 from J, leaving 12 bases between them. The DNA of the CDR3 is TGTGCCAGTTCCCAGCAGAAGACAGATACGCAGTATTTT. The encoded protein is CASSQQKTDTQYF. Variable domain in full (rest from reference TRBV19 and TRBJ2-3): DGGITQSPKYLFRKEGQNVTLSCEQNLNHDAMYWYRQDPGQGLRLIYYSQIVNDFQKGDIAEGYSVSREKKESFPLTVTSAQKNPTAFYLCASSQQKTDTQYFGPGTRLTVL.

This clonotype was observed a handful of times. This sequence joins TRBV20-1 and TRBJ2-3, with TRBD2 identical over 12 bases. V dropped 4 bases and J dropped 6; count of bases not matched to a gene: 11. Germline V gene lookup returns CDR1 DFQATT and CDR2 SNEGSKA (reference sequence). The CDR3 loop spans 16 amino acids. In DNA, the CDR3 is TGCAGTGCTATTAGGACTAGCGGGATCAGGGCGGATACGCAGTATTTT. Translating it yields CSAIRTSGIRADTQYF.

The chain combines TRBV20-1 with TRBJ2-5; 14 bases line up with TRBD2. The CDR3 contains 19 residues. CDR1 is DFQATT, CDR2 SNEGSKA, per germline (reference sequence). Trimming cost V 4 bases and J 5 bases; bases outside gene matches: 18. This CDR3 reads CSATGLAGGGVQVRETQYF. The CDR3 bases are TGCAGTGCTACCGGACTAGCGGGAGGAGGGGTACAAGTCAGGGAGACCCAGTACTTC.

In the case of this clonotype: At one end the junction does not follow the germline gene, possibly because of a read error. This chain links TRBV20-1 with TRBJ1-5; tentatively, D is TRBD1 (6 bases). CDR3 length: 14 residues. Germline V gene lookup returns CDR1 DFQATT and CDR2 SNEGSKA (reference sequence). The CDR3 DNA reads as TGCAGTGCTAGACGCCCGGACAGCAATCAGCTCCAGCATTTT. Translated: CSARRPDSNQLQHF.

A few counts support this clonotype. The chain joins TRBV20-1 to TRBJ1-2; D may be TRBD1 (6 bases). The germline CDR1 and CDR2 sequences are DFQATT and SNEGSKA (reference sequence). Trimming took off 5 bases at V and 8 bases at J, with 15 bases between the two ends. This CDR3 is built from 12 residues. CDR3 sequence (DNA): TGCAGTGCTGGGGGCATCAGGGGCGGCTACACCTTC. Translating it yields CSAGGIRGGYTF.

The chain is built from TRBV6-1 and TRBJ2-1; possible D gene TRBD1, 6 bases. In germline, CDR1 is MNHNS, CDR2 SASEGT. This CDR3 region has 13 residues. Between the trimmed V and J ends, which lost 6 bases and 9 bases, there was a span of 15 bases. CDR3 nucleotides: TGTGCCAGCAGGCAGCAAGGGGGATTTGAGCAGTTCTTC. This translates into CASRQQGGFEQFF.

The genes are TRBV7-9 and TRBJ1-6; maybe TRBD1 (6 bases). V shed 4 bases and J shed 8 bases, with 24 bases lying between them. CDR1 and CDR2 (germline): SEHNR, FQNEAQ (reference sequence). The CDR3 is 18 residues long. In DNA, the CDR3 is TGTGCCAGCAGCTCAGGACCGGGACACCTACAATCGGATTCACCCCTCCACTTT. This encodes CASSSGPGHLQSDSPLHF.

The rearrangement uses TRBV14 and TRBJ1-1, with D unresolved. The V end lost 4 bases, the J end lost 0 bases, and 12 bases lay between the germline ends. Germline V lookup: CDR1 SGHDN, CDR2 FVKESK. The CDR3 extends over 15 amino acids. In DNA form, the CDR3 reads TGTGCCAGCAGCCGAGGTGGGAGGGTGAACACTGAAGCTTTCTTT. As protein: CASSRGGRVNTEAFF.

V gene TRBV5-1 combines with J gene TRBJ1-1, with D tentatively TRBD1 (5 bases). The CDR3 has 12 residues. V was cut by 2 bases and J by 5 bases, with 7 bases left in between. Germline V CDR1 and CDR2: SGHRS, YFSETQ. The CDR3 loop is CASSFGGTEAFF. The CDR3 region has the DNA TGCGCCAGCAGCTTTGGGGGGACTGAAGCTTTCTTT.

CDR3 residues: CASSHARTAQETQYF. CDR3 coding DNA: TGCGCCAGCAGCCACGCACGGACAGCCCAAGAGACCCAGTACTTC. The J gene is TRBJ2-5, the V gene TRBV4-1, with D possibly matching TRBD1 (6 bases). The CDR3 is 15 amino acids. CDR1 is MGHRA, CDR2 YSYEKL, per germline. With 3 bases removed from V and 1 base from J, the gap between germline ends came to 12 bases.

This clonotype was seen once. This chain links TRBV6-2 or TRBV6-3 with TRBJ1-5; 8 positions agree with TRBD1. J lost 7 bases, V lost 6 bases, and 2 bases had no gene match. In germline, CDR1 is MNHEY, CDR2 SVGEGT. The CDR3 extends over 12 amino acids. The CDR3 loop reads CASRQGGQPQHF. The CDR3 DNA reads TGTGCCAGCAGACAGGGGGGCCAGCCCCAGCATTTT.

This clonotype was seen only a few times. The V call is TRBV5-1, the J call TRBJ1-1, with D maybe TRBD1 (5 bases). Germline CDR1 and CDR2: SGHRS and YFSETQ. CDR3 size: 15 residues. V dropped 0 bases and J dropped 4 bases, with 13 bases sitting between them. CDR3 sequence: CASSLARGAGTEAFF. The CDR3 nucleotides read TGCGCCAGCAGCTTGGCAAGGGGTGCAGGCACTGAAGCTTTCTTT.

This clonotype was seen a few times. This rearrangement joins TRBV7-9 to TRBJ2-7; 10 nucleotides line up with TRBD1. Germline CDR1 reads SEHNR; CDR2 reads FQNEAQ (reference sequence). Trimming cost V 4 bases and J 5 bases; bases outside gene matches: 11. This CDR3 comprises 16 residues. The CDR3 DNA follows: TGTGCCAGCAGCTCCCAGGGTACCGGGACAGGGGACGAGCAGTACTTC. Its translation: CASSSQGTGTGDEQYF.

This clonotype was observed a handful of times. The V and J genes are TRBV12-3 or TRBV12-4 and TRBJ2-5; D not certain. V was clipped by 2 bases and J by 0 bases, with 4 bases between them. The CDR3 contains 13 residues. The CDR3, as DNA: TGTGCCAGCAGTTTAAGGGACCAAGAGACCCAGTACTTC. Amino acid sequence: CASSLRDQETQYF.